This TCR beta chain was identified during a study of CD8+CD57+ T cells in acquired aplastic anemia. Profiling that covered TCR beta VDJ and CDR3 relied on genomic DNA as its template. TCRdb reprocessed the reads with MiXCR, giving one entry per CDR3 protein. The sample lists roughly 180,000 distinct CDR3 sequences, about 47% occurring once. The CDR3 extends over 13 amino acids. With 6 bases removed from V and 7 bases from J, the gap between germline ends came to 16 bases. The chain links TRBV12-3 or TRBV12-4 to TRBJ2-7; possibly TRBD2 for D (5 bases). Sequences were obtained from sorted CD4+, CD8+, or CD8+CD57+ T cells (not recorded which) from PBMCs. This clonotype was sampled from a human donor in good health. CDR3 DNA sequence: TGTGCCAGCAGGGCGCTTCGGGGTGGAGAGCAGTACTTC. Protein sequence: CASRALRGGEQYF.